A selection of T cell receptor beta chains follows, all from one sample in a study of blood T cell repertoires in COVID-19. TCRdb's table, derived via immunoSEQ multiplex PCR, lists solely in-frame clones and lacks some. The sample lists roughly 120,000 clones; approximately 79% were seen once. The material sequenced was peripheral blood. The source is a woman of 80 years or more with active or convalescent COVID-19. The conserved cysteine and the conserved F or W are not part of the CDR3 here. The size of a clone is reported for some rows only, either as once, few or many, or as a class for expanded clones.

>.|TRBJ1-1|TRBV5-1
ASSLYTGEGEAF
>once|TRBJ2-7|TRBV7-6
ASSPISGRDYEQY
>.|TRBJ1-5|TRBV6-1
ASSAPRAAGNQPQH
>few|TRBJ2-1|TRBV10-3
AISEPGQGRIDEQF
>.|TRBJ2-5|TRBV5-1
ASRPGAGEQETQY
>.|TRBJ2-2|TRBV28
ASHSQRGTGNTGELF
>few|TRBJ2-7|TRBV7-8
ASSPSRISFSYEQY
>.|TRBJ2-1|TRBV19
ASSIDWRGYNEQF
>medium-sized|TRBJ2-1|TRBV29-1
SVDSTLTGESYNEQF
>.|TRBJ2-7|TRBV11-3
ASSCRGQSFCEQY
>.|TRBJ1-2|TRBV28
ASSLPGEANYGYT
>.|TRBJ1-4|TRBV11-2
ASSYSDRIEKLF
>.|TRBJ1-2|TRBV5-4
ASSLEPGKDYGYT
>.|TRBJ1-6|TRBV4-3
ASSPNQGYSPLH
>.|TRBJ1-2|TRBV5-5
ASSLEGGAIYGYT
>.|TRBJ2-3|TRBV9
ASSPRRVGRTDTQY
>.|TRBJ1-4|TRBV4-1
ASSQGEYKQSRLEKLF
>.|TRBJ1-2|TRBV5-4
ASSPDARASYGYT